Listed here are 17 T cell receptor beta chains from one sample, sequenced in a study of blood T cell repertoires in COVID-19. The assay was immunoSEQ multiplex PCR, and TCRdb's table has in-frame clones only and misses some. Among about 70,000 clones listed, over 70% were seen once. Material for sequencing was peripheral blood. The receptors stem from a woman in her 70s with acute or convalescent COVID-19.

This clone was counted between two and nine times. V usage is TRBV19 and J usage is TRBJ1-1; D is possibly TRBD1 (5 bases). V was pared by 2 bases and J by 1 base, with 11 bases between. Germline V gives CDR1 LNHDA, CDR2 SQIVND (reference sequence). This CDR3 is built from 15 residues. CDR3 sequence: CASSIQGAPNTEAFF. CDR3 nucleotide sequence: TGTGCCAGTAGTATACAGGGCGCCCCGAACACTGAAGCTTTCTTT.

The chain recombines TRBV6-1 with TRBJ2-7; TRBD2 might be the D (6 bases). Germline CDR1 reads MNHNS; CDR2 reads SASEGT. The V end lost 1 base, the J end lost 9 bases, and 7 bases lay between the germline ends. The CDR3 has 11 residues. The CDR3 coding sequence is TGTGCCAGCAGTGAAGTACTAGCGCAGTACTTC. Amino acids: CASSEVLAQYF.

The gene calls are TRBV27 and TRBJ1-2; tentatively, D is TRBD1 (5 bases). CDR3 size: 13 residues. The germline V gene has CDR1 MNHEY and CDR2 SMNVEV (reference sequence). Trimming cost V 3 bases and J 3 bases, with 8 bases left between them. The CDR3 DNA sequence: TGTGCCAGCAGTTTCGACAGCTACTATGGCTACACCTTC. As protein: CASSFDSYYGYTF.

This chain joins TRBV28 and TRBJ1-2, with 10 positions matching TRBD1. The V segment lost 5 bases and the J segment 6 bases; nucleotides outside the gene matches: 6. Germline CDR1 and CDR2: MDHEN and SYDVKM. The CDR3 runs to 14 residues. CDR3 residues: CASSGDRGYHGYTF. The CDR3 nucleotides are TGTGCCAGCAGTGGGGACAGGGGTTATCATGGCTACACCTTC.

The rearrangement uses TRBV19 and TRBJ1-2; perhaps TRBD1 as D (5 bases). This CDR3 is built from 14 residues. Germline CDR1 is LNHDA and CDR2 is SQIVND (reference sequence). Trimming removed 4 bases at V and 2 bases at J, with 11 bases between. The CDR3 spells CASSTLGGNYGYTF. CDR3 nucleotides: TGTGCCAGTAGTACTCTCGGGGGGAACTATGGCTACACCTTC. Full variable domain (outside the CDR3, taken from reference TRBV19 and TRBJ1-2): DGGITQSPKYLFRKEGQNVTLSCEQNLNHDAMYWYRQDPGQGLRLIYYSQIVNDFQKGDIAEGYSVSREKKESFPLTVTSAQKNPTAFYLCASSTLGGNYGYTFGSGTRLTVV.

The V and J genes are TRBV19 and TRBJ2-3; weak D call: TRBD2 (6 bases). This CDR3 contains 13 residues. V was shortened by 5 bases and J by 5 bases, with 11 bases between the two germline ends. The germline CDR1 and CDR2 sequences are LNHDA and SQIVND (reference sequence). In DNA, the CDR3 is TGTGCCAGTAGTCGGACGGGGGTAGATACGCAGTATTTT. Residues: CASSRTGVDTQYF.

The gene calls are TRBV6-5 and TRBJ1-1, with 8 nucleotides matching TRBD1. The germline V gene encodes CDR1 MNHEY and CDR2 SVGAGI. V lost 4 bases and J lost 4; bases outside the gene matches: 2. This CDR3 is built from 13 residues. The CDR3 loop reads CASSLQGGTEAFF. As DNA, the CDR3 is TGTGCCAGCAGTTTACAGGGGGGCACTGAAGCTTTCTTT.

This clone was detected once. This chain joins TRBV2 and TRBJ1-1; TRBD1 matches at 9 bases. Germline CDR1 reads SNHLY; CDR2 reads FYNNEI. The CDR3 loop spans 14 amino acids. Losses at the gene ends were 8 bases for V and 8 bases for J; bases not matched to a gene: 12. The CDR3 protein is CASFGGQGRFEAFF. The DNA for the CDR3 is TGTGCCAGCTTTGGGGGACAGGGCCGATTCGAAGCTTTCTTT.

This clone is a singleton in its sample. This chain connects TRBV18 to TRBJ2-1, with 10 bases fitting TRBD1. J lost 6 bases, V lost 4 bases, and 3 bases had no gene match. There are 14 residues in the CDR3. Germline loops: CDR1 KGHSH, CDR2 LQKENI. DNA of the CDR3: TGTGCCAGCTCACGGGACAGGGGTTTCAATGAGCAGTTCTTC. This gives the protein CASSRDRGFNEQFF.

This chain's CDR3 is CASSLEGVGGYTF. CDR3 bases: TGTGCCAGCAGCTTGGAAGGGGTCGGTGGCTACACCTTC. The gene calls are TRBV5-5 and TRBJ1-2, with a possible D match to TRBD1 (5 bases). CDR1 and CDR2 from the germline V gene are SGHKS and YYEKEE (reference sequence). CDR3 length: 13 residues. Trimming removed 0 bases from V and 7 bases from J, with 10 bases in between.

About this clone: Compared with germline, one end of the junction differs, possibly owing to a read error. The chain has TRBV6-2 or TRBV6-3 and TRBJ2-5; the match to TRBD2 covers 7 bases. Germline values: CDR1 MNHEY, CDR2 SVGEGT. The CDR3 consists of 14 residues. In nucleotides, the CDR3 is TGTGCCAGCAGTCACTCTAGCGGTGGAGAGACCCAGTACTTC. The encoded protein is CASSHSSGGETQYF.

This chain links TRBV9 with TRBJ2-7; TRBD1 agrees at 8 bases. Trimming at V came to 0 bases and at J to 5 bases, leaving 7 bases not matched to a gene. The germline CDR1 and CDR2 sequences are SGDLS and YYNGEE. CDR3 length: 15 amino acids. The CDR3 DNA reads as TGTGCCAGCAGCGTAGCAGGGACAGGAGTCAACGAGCAGTACTTC. Residues: CASSVAGTGVNEQYF.

CDR3 protein: CASRDDGGPILDTDTQYF. The CDR3 DNA reads TGTGCCAGCAGGGACGACGGGGGGCCCATTCTAGACACAGATACGCAGTATTTT. The chain joins TRBV11-2 to TRBJ2-3; possible D gene TRBD2, 7 bases. Germline V gene sequence: CDR1 SGHAT, CDR2 FQNNGV. The CDR3 totals 18 residues. V lost 6 bases to trimming and J lost 2 bases, with 24 bases between them.

This sequence joins TRBV4-3 and TRBJ2-1, with D maybe TRBD1 (6 bases). Germline assignment: CDR1 LGHNA and CDR2 YSLEER. V lost 4 bases and J 12 bases, leaving 16 bases between the germline ends. This CDR3 contains 13 residues. CDR3 in DNA: TGCGCCAGCAGCCTTGGGGGCACCTCGCCGCAGTTCTTC. It translates to CASSLGGTSPQFF.

This clone appeared a few times. The chain uses TRBV11-3 and TRBJ1-1; D is unclear. V was pared by 2 bases and J by 3 bases, with 7 bases between. The germline V gene encodes CDR1 SGHNT and CDR2 YENEEA. There are 13 residues in the CDR3. CDR3 protein: CASSLSGDTEAFF. For the CDR3, the DNA is TGTGCCAGCAGCTTATCCGGGGACACTGAAGCTTTCTTT.

The chain employs TRBV3-1 (or the pseudogene TRBV3-2) and TRBJ1-4, with a weak D call TRBD1 (5 bases). CDR1 and CDR2 from the germline V gene are LGHDT and YNNKEL (reference sequence). V was trimmed by 2 bases and J by 8 bases, leaving 12 bases between them. The CDR3 consists of 14 residues. The CDR3 DNA is TGTGCCAGCAGCCAACTACAGGCCGTCGAAAAACTGTTTTTT. Translated, it gives CASSQLQAVEKLFF.

J is TRBJ2-5 and V is TRBV2, with D perhaps matching TRBD1 (6 bases). Trimming shortened V by 2 bases and J by 2 bases, and 12 bases separated the two germline ends. Germline CDR1 and CDR2: SNHLY and FYNNEI. CDR3 length: 15 residues. As DNA, the CDR3 is TGTGCCAGCAGTGAACAAGGGACACAGCAAGAGACCCAGTACTTC. Its protein product is CASSEQGTQQETQYF.